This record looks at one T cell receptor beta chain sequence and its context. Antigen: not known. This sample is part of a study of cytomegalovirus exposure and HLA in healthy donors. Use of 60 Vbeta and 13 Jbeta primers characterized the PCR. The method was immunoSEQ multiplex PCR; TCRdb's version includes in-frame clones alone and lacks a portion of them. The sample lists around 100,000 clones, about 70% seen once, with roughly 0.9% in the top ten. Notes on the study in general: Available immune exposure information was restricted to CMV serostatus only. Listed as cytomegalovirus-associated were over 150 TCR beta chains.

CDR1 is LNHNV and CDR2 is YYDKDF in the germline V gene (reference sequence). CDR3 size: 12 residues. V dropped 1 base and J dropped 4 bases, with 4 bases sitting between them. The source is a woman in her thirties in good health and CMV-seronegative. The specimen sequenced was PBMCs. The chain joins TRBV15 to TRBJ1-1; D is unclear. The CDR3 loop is CATSRAGTEAFF. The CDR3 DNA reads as TGTGCCACCAGCAGAGCAGGCACTGAAGCTTTCTTT.